This TCR beta chain came from a study of vaccination effects on CD4 cells after COVID-19 (dated by TCRdb to between 2020 and 2023). Background on the whole study: Post-vaccine samples across the study were collected a median of 72 days after the second dose, with a range of 14 to 241. The study compared SARS-CoV-2 spike-specific CD4+ TCR repertoires before and after mRNA vaccination in COVID-19 convalescent patients and infection-naive vaccine recipients. A total of 10 COVID-19 convalescent patients and 4 SARS-CoV-2-naive healthy vaccine recipients were included in the full study. The Oncomine TCR Beta short-read assay on an Illumina iSeq 100 was used to sequence cultures from other donors in the study.

In the ViraFEST assay, PBMC were stimulated with viral peptide pools, and antigen-specific CD4+ T cell clonotypes were then identified by expansion using TCR sequencing. After around eleven days of culture, CD4+ T cells were isolated with the EasySep CD4+ T cell isolation kit. Two doses of either the BNT162b2 or the mRNA-1273 mRNA SARS-CoV-2 vaccine were administered to participants. None of the healthy vaccine recipients had a prior SARS-CoV-2 infection, which was confirmed by nucleocapsid antibody tests that came back negative both before and after vaccination. A few million PBMC per well were cultured with approximately 10 ug/ml peptides in IMDM containing about 5% human AB serum, roughly 10 IU/ml IL-2 and gentamicin. Half of the culture medium was replaced with fresh IL-2-containing medium on days 3 and 7. Unless otherwise noted, each peptide stimulation condition was cultured in triplicate wells. PBMC were separated from whole blood using Ficoll-Paque Plus gradient centrifugation and were then either cryopreserved at -140C or used fresh. The overlapping peptide pools covered the spike proteins of SARS-CoV-2 as well as those of the common cold coronaviruses HCoV-NL63, HCoV-OC43 and HCoV-229E. Genomic DNA was extracted from cultured CD4+ T cells with the QIAamp micro DNA kit.

Library preparation was by the immunoSEQ multiplex PCR assay. DNA from the cultured and isolated CD4+ T cells underwent TCR beta CDR3 sequencing. The paper's processing steps were these. The analysis removed non-productive TCR sequences, trimmed reads to the CDR3 region, and retained only CDR3s that were 7 or more amino acids long. Antigen-specific clonotypes were identified using the MANAFEST web app by comparison of expansion in peptide wells against reference cultures. For clones to be considered positive, expansion at FDR<0.05 versus reference and all other wells, an odds ratio above 5, and a frequency above 0.1% in two replicate wells were required. Clonotypes significantly expanded in SARS-CoV-2 spike wells and in at least one common cold coronavirus spike condition were defined as cross-reactive. Levenshtein distance calculated with the stringdist R package was used to assess CDR3 similarity, and unrooted trees were constructed with ape in R 3.6.1. This is the immuneACCESS table as TCRdb keeps it, with only in-frame sequences that have V and J called. A part of the clones is gone; compared with another copy, unresolved V genes explain less than half, and the rest is unexplained. V, J and clone size derive from that table, while D and trimming were established from the DNA sequence. Counted in this sample were about 61,000 clones; around four fifths of them appeared once. In total, the top ten clones hold roughly 1.2% of the sample.

V lost 3 bases and J lost 1 base; the stretch between them is 8 bases long. Its CDR3 holds 13 amino acids, cysteine through phenylalanine. Kept here is only the CDR3 DNA, which spans 39 bases and is read in frame from base 1. Via the germline V gene (reference sequence), CDR1 is DFQATT and CDR2 SNEGSKA. Turning to this clone: Its specific antigen is unknown. Per-base qualities were not stored, and no clone one base away is much larger.

Summary of the overall study and its limitations: The study was limited by a small number of convalescent patients, and early post-infection timepoints were lacking. Among healthy vaccine recipients, nearly all vaccine-induced clones were SARS-CoV-2 mono-reactive, and only 1 of 255 was cross-reactive with common cold coronaviruses. At late post-vaccination timepoints, both infection-induced and vaccine-induced clones showed marked clonal contraction, consistent with waning T cell responses.

The specimen comprised CD4+ T cells from PBMCs cultured with HCoV-229E spike peptides, sampled after COVID-19 vaccination. Interpreted using the paper, the cell subset or site label stands for: HCoV-229E spike overlapping peptide pool stimulation. The receptor comes from a human donor who received a COVID-19 vaccine. The rearranged segments are TRBV20-1 and TRBJ2-3; perhaps TRBD2 is the D gene, with 5 bases matching. The CDR3 protein sequence reads: CSASLAGTDTQYF. The DNA sequence reads TGCAGTGCTAGTCTAGCCGGCACAGATACGCAGTATTTT.